Reported below is one TCR beta chain. Its target is not known. This CDR3 is built from 14 residues. V lost 9 bases, J lost 3 bases, and 14 bases lay in between. The germline V gene encodes CDR1 SNHLY and CDR2 FYNNEI. Treatment in this sample: roughly ten-day PBMC culture with coronavirus spike peptide pools or control peptides (ViraFEST assay). The data belong to a study of vaccination and CD4 T cells after COVID-19. On the study more broadly: SARS-CoV-2 had been detected by nasal swab PCR in convalescent patients; roughly 9 were mild, one severe. The cells were exposed to overlapping spike peptides originating from SARS-CoV-2, HCoV-NL63, HCoV-OC43 and HCoV-229E for stimulation.

An Oncomine TCR Beta short-read assay was used to sequence the DNA from cultured CD4+ T cells. Genomic DNA extraction was carried out from cultured CD4+ T cells. TCRdb re-analysed the PCR reads in MiXCR, keeping a single row per CDR3 protein. The sample consists of approximately 13,000 distinct CDR3 sequences, 52% of them appearing once. V and J are TRBV2 and TRBJ2-2, with D uncertain. The sequence was collected from a human donor who had recovered from COVID-19. Sequencing was performed on CD4+ T cells from blood, cultured in vitro. This CDR3 is CASTRSWDTGELFF. The CDR3 region has the DNA TGTGCCAGTACCCGATCGTGGGACACCGGGGAGCTGTTTTTT.